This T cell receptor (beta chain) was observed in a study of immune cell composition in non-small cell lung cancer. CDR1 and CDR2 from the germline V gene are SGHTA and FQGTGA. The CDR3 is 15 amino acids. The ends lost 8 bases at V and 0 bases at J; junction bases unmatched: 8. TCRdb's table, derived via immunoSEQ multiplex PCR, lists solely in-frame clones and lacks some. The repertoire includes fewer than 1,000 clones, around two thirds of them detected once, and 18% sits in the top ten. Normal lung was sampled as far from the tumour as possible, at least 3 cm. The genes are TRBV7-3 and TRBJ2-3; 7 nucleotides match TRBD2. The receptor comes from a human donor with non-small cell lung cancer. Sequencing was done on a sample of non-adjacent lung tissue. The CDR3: CASGISGFSTDTQYF. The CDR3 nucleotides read TGTGCCAGCGGGATTAGCGGGTTTAGCACAGATACGCAGTATTTT.